The clone carrying this T cell receptor beta chain was picked up many times. Antigen: not known. This entry is derived from a study of T cells after yellow fever vaccination. General study points: Booster sampling recovered most clones from primary vaccination (approximately 96% CD4, around 90% CD8).

One entry per CDR3 protein, called by TCRdb with MiXCR from the 5' RACE reads. The sample gives 100,000 to 150,000 distinct CDR3 sequences, approximately 14% of which show up once; about 40% is in the top ten. Between the trimmed V and J ends, which lost 4 bases and 7 bases, there was a span of 19 bases. Germline V gene sequence: CDR1 MDHEN, CDR2 SYDVKM. The length of the CDR3 is 16 residues. Sequenced here: CD8+ T cells sorted from PBMCs, sampled 5 days after the yellow fever booster vaccination. This TCR derives from a man between 18 and 29 years old who received the YFV17D yellow fever vaccine. This chain links TRBV28 with TRBJ1-4; D is perhaps TRBD1 (6 bases). CDR3 in DNA: TGTGCCAGCAGTTCCCCCCGGAGGGGGGGCCCTGAAAAACTGTTTTTT. This codes for CASSSPRRGGPEKLFF. Variable domain in full (rest from reference TRBV28 and TRBJ1-4): DVKVTQSSRYLVKRTGEKVFLECVQDMDHENMFWYRQDPGLGLRLIYFSYDVKMKEKGDIPEGYSVSREKKERFSLILESASTNQTSMYLCASSSPRRGGPEKLFFGSGTQLSVL.